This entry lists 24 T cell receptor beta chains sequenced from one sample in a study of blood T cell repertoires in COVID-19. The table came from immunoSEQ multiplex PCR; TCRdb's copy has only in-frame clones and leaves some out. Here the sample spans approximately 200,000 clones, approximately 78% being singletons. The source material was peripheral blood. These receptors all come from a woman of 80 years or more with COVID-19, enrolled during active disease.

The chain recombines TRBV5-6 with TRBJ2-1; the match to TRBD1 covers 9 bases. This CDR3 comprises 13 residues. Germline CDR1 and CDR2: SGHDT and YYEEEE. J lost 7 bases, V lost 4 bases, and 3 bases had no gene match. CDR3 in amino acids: CASSQDRGNEQFF. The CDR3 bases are TGTGCCAGCAGCCAGGACAGGGGTAATGAGCAGTTCTTC.

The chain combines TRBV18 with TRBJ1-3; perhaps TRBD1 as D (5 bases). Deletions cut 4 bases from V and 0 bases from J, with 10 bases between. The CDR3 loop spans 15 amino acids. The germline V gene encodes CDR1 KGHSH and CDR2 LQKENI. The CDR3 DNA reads TGTGCCAGCTCACTAACACAGGCCTCTGGAAACACCATATATTTT. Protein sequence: CASSLTQASGNTIYF.

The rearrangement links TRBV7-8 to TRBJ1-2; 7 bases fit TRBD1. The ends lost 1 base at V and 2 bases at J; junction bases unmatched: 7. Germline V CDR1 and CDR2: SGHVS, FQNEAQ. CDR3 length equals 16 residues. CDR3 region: CASSLDPGQINYGYTF. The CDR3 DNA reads TGTGCCAGCAGCTTAGACCCGGGACAGATAAACTATGGCTACACCTTC.

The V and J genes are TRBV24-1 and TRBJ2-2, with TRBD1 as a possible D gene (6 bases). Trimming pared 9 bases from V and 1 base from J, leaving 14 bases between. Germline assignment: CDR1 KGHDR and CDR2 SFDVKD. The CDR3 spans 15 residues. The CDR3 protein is CATGNRERNTGELFF. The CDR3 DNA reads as TGTGCCACCGGTAACAGGGAAAGGAACACCGGGGAGCTGTTTTTT.

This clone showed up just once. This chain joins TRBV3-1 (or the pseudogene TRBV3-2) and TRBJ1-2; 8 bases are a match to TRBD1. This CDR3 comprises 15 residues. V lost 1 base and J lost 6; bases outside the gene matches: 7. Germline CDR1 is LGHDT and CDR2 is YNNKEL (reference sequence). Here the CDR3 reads CASSQVVRQGNGYTF. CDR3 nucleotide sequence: TGTGCCAGCAGCCAAGTAGTTCGACAGGGGAATGGCTACACCTTC.

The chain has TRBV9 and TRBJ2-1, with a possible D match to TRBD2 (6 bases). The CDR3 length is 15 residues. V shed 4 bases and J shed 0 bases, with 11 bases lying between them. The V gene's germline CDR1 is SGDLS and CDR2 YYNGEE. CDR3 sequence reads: CASSRGGDSYNEQFF. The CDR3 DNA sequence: TGTGCCAGCAGCCGGGGAGGAGACTCCTACAATGAGCAGTTCTTC.

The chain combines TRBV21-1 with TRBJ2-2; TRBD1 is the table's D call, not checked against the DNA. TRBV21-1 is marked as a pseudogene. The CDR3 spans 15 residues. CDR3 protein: CASSKYADNTGELFF. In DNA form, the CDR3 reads TGTGCCAGCAGCAAATATGCAGATAACACCGGGGAGCTGTTTTTT.

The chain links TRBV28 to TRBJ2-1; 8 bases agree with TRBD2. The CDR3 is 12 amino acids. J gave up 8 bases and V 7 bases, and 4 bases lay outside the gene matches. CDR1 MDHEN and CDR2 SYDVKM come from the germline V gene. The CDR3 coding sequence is TGTGCCAGCACGGTGCGGGAGGATGAGCAGTTCTTC. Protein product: CASTVREDEQFF.

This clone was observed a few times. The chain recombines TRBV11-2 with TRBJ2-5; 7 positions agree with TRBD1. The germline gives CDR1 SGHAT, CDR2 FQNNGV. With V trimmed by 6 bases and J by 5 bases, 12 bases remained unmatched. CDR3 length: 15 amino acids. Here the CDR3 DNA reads TGTGCCAGCAGTCCCCCAGGGGGAGAGTTGGAGACCCAGTACTTC. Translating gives CASSPPGGELETQYF.

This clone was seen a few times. The CDR3 reads CASSYRTGTTQYF. The DNA of the CDR3 is TGTGCCAGCAGTTACCGGACAGGGACGACCCAGTACTTC. The rearrangement uses TRBV28 and TRBJ2-5; 8 bases are a match to TRBD1. The J segment lost 7 bases and the V segment lost 4 bases, leaving 5 bases of the junction unmatched. The germline V gene encodes CDR1 MDHEN and CDR2 SYDVKM. CDR3 size: 13 residues.

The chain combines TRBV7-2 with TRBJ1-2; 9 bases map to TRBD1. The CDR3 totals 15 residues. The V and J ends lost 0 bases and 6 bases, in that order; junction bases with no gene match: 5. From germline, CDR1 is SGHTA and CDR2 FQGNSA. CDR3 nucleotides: TGTGCCAGCAGCTTAGCGACAGGGGGAAGCGATGGCTACACCTTC. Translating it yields CASSLATGGSDGYTF.

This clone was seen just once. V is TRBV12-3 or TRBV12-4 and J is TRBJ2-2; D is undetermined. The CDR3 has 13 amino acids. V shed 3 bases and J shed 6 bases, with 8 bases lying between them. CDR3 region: CASSFVRAGELFF. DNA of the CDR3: TGTGCCAGCAGTTTCGTGAGAGCCGGGGAGCTGTTTTTT.

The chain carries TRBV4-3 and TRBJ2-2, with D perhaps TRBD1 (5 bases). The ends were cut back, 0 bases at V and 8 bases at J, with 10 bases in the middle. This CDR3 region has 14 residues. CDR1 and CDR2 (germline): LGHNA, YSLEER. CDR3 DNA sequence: TGCGCCAGCAGCCAAGATAAGGGGTTGGGGGAGCTGTTTTTT. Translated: CASSQDKGLGELFF.

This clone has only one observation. The CDR3 nucleotides are TGTGCCAGCTCAGGGTACAGGGTACGGAACACCGGGGAGCTGTTTTTT. Amino acid sequence: CASSGYRVRNTGELFF. The chain carries TRBV18 and TRBJ2-2; D is perhaps TRBD1 (6 bases). The CDR3 consists of 16 residues. Looked up from germline, CDR1 is KGHSH and CDR2 is LQKENI. Trimming stripped 5 bases from V and 1 base from J, with 14 bases between.

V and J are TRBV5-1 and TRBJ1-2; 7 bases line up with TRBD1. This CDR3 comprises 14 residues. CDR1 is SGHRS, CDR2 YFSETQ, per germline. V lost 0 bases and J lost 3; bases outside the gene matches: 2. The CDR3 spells CASSLAGTDYGYTF. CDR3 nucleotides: TGCGCCAGCAGCTTGGCGGGGACAGACTATGGCTACACCTTC.

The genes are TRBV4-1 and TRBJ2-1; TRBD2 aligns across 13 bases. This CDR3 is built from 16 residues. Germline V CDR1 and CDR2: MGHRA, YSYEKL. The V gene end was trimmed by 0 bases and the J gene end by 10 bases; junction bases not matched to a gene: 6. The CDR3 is CASSQEGTSGIREQFF. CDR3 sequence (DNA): TGCGCCAGCAGCCAAGAAGGGACTAGCGGGATTCGGGAGCAGTTCTTC.

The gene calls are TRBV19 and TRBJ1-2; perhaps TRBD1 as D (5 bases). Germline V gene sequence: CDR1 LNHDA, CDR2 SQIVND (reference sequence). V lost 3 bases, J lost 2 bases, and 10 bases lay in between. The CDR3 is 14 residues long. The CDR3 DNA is TGTGCCAGTAGTATGGGTGGGGCCAACTATGGCTACACCTTC. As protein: CASSMGGANYGYTF.

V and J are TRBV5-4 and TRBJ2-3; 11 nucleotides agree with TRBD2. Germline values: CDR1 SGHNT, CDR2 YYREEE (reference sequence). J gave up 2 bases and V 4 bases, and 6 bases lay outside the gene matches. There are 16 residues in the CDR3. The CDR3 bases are TGTGCCAGCAGCCCTCGACTAGCGGGACACACAGATACGCAGTATTTT. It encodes CASSPRLAGHTDTQYF.

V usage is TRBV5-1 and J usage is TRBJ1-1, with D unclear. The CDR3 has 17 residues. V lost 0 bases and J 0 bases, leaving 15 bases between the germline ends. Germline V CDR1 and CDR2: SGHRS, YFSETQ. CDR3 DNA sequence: TGCGCCAGCAGCTTGGATATAGGGAGAATGATGAACACTGAAGCTTTCTTT. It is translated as CASSLDIGRMMNTEAFF.

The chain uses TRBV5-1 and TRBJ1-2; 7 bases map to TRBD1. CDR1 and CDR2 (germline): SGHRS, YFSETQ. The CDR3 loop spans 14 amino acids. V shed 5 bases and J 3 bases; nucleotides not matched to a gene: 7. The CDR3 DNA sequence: TGCGCCAGCAGGAGACAGGGAGAGGACTATGGCTACACCTTC. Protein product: CASRRQGEDYGYTF.

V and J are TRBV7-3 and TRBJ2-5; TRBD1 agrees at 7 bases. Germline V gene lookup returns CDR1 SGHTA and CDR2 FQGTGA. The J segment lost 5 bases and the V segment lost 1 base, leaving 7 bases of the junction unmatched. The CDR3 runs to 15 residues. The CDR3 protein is CASSLRAQQGETQYF. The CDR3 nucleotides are TGTGCCAGCAGCTTAAGGGCCCAACAGGGGGAGACCCAGTACTTC.

CDR3 bases: TGTGCCAGCACTCCTAGGGGAGGACGTGGGGATACCCAGTACTTC. Amino acids: CASTPRGGRGDTQYF. The rearrangement links TRBV27 to TRBJ2-5; maybe TRBD2 (6 bases). The CDR3 has 15 amino acids. Germline loops: CDR1 MNHEY, CDR2 SMNVEV (reference sequence). Between the trimmed V and J ends, which lost 7 bases and 8 bases, there was a span of 23 bases.

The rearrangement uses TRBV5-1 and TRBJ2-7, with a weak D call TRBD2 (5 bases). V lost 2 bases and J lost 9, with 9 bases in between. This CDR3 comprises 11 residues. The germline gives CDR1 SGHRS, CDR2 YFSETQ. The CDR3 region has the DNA TGCGCCAGCAGCTTAGAGGGCCCGCAGTACTTC. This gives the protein CASSLEGPQYF.

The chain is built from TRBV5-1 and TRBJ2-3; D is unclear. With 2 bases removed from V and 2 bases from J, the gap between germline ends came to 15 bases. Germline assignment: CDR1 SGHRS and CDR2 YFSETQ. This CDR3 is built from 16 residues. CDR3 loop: CASSFPPLTLTDTQYF. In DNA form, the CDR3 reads TGCGCCAGCAGCTTCCCCCCACTAACCCTCACAGATACGCAGTATTTT. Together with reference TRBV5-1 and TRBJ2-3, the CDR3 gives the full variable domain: KAGVTQTPRYLIKTRGQQVTLSCSPISGHRSVSWYQQTPGQGLQFLFEYFSETQRNKGNFPGRFSGRQFSNSRSEMNVSTLELGDSALYLCASSFPPLTLTDTQYFGPGTRLTVL.